The 15 T cell receptor beta chains below all came from one sample that was sequenced in a study of cytomegalovirus exposure and HLA in healthy donors. The PCR was carried out with 60 Vbeta primers and 13 Jbeta primers. The assay was immunoSEQ multiplex PCR, and TCRdb's table has in-frame clones only and misses some. Of around 120,000 clones listed, around three quarters are singletons. The sample taken for sequencing was PBMCs. All receptors come from a man aged 25 to 45 in good health and CMV-seronegative.

J is TRBJ2-7 and V is TRBV7-9, with a possible D match to TRBD1 (6 bases). Germline assignment: CDR1 SEHNR and CDR2 FQNEAQ (reference sequence). V was shortened by 5 bases and J by 0 bases, with 11 bases between the two germline ends. The CDR3 contains 14 residues. CDR3 protein: CASSHGTISYEQYF. CDR3 sequence (DNA): TGTGCCAGCAGCCATGGGACAATCTCCTACGAGCAGTACTTC. Together with reference TRBV7-9 and TRBJ2-7, the CDR3 gives the full variable domain: DTGVSQNPRHKITKRGQNVTFRCDPISEHNRLYWYRQTLGQGPEFLTYFQNEAQLEKSRLLSDRFSAERPKGSFSTLEIQRTEQGDSAMYLCASSHGTISYEQYFGPGTRLTVT.

The rearrangement uses TRBV30 and TRBJ1-1; the match to TRBD1 covers 9 bases. The CDR3 sequence is 14 residues long. Trimming at V came to 4 bases and at J to 4 bases, leaving 7 bases not matched to a gene. The germline V gene has CDR1 GTSNPN and CDR2 SVGIG (reference sequence). CDR3 sequence reads: CAWTLGQGITEAFF. DNA for the CDR3: TGTGCCTGGACTTTGGGACAGGGTATCACTGAAGCTTTCTTT.

V usage is TRBV9 and J usage is TRBJ1-6, with 7 nucleotides matching TRBD1. V shed 4 bases and J 9 bases; nucleotides not matched to a gene: 7. This CDR3 region has 14 residues. In germline, CDR1 is SGDLS, CDR2 YYNGEE. CDR3: CASSSGGGSSPLHF. The CDR3 coding sequence is TGTGCCAGCAGCTCAGGGGGTGGTAGTTCACCCCTCCACTTT. Supplemented by reference TRBV9 and TRBJ1-6, the full variable domain reads DSGVTQTPKHLITATGQRVTLRCSPRSGDLSVYWYQQSLDQGLQFLIQYYNGEERAKGNILERFSAQQFPDLHSELNLSSLELGDSALYFCASSSGGGSSPLHFGNGTRLTVT.

The genes are TRBV28 and TRBJ2-1; 11 bases match TRBD2. Losses at the gene ends were 7 bases for V and 6 bases for J; bases not matched to a gene: 11. Looked up from germline, CDR1 is MDHEN and CDR2 is SYDVKM. The CDR3 runs 16 residues. The CDR3 nucleotides read TGTGCCAGCACCAAAAGCCTAGCGGGAGGTTCCAATGAGCAGTTCTTC. Translated: CASTKSLAGGSNEQFF.

The chain has TRBV6-1 and TRBJ2-1; D remains ambiguous. The CDR3 covers 10 residues. Looked up from germline, CDR1 is MNHNS and CDR2 is SASEGT. The V and J ends lost 10 bases and 9 bases respectively, with 10 bases between them. CDR3 nucleotide sequence: TGTGCCACCGATGGCGGTGAGCAGTTCTTC. It translates to CATDGGEQFF.

This clone has a single count. The rearrangement links TRBV19 to TRBJ2-5; weak D call: TRBD2 (6 bases). The CDR3 is made up of 14 amino acids. V lost 5 bases and J lost 1, with 11 bases in between. Germline CDR1 reads LNHDA; CDR2 reads SQIVND (reference sequence). The CDR3 DNA sequence: TGTGCCAGTAGTGTACCGGGACTCCAAGAGACCCAGTACTTC. It specifies CASSVPGLQETQYF.

The genes are TRBV5-1 and TRBJ2-7; D is possibly TRBD2 (6 bases). CDR1 is SGHRS, CDR2 YFSETQ, per germline. V was clipped by 4 bases and J by 1 base, with 15 bases between them. This CDR3 has 15 residues. The CDR3 spells CASSAARGGSYEQYF. CDR3 bases: TGCGCCAGCAGCGCCGCGCGGGGTGGATCCTACGAGCAGTACTTC.

V and J are TRBV19 and TRBJ2-2; D remains unclear. The V gene lost 1 base and the J gene lost 5 bases, with 5 bases spanning the gap. Germline V CDR1 and CDR2: LNHDA, SQIVND (reference sequence). This CDR3 is 13 amino acids long. This CDR3 reads CASSIVGTGELFF. The CDR3 coding sequence is TGTGCCAGTAGTATAGTCGGGACCGGGGAGCTGTTTTTT.

The rearrangement uses TRBV7-7 and TRBJ2-5; D is possibly TRBD1 (6 bases). The DNA end favors TRBJ2-7, so the J call may be wrong. The length of the CDR3 is 12 residues. The germline V gene has CDR1 SSHAT and CDR2 FNYEAQ (reference sequence). The CDR3 coding sequence is TGTGCCAAACCGGGACAAAGCTACGAGCAGTACTTC. Amino acids: CAKPGQSYEQYF.

The chain uses TRBV19 and TRBJ2-7; a possible D gene is TRBD1 (6 bases). Per germline, CDR1 LNHDA and CDR2 SQIVND (reference sequence). The CDR3 loop spans 13 amino acids. Trimming shortened V by 4 bases and J by 0 bases, and 7 bases separated the two germline ends. The chain's CDR3 is CASSTTGSYEQYF. The CDR3 DNA reads as TGTGCCAGTAGTACGACAGGCTCCTACGAGCAGTACTTC.

A few counts support this clone. The genes are TRBV6-5 and TRBJ1-1; 9 positions match TRBD1. CDR3 length: 15 residues. Trimming cost V 6 bases and J 4 bases; bases outside gene matches: 9. Germline values: CDR1 MNHEY, CDR2 SVGAGI. The DNA for the CDR3 is TGTGCCAGCAGGGGGACGACAGGGGGGGCCACTGAAGCTTTCTTT. It is translated as CASRGTTGGATEAFF.

This chain links TRBV19 with TRBJ2-1; D is perhaps TRBD1 (6 bases). Germline V gene data show CDR1 as LNHDA and CDR2 as SQIVND (reference sequence). The V end was cut by 7 bases, the J end by 8 bases, with 18 bases between. This CDR3 is 14 amino acids long. The CDR3 loop reads CASTTNFRGDEQFF. Here the CDR3 DNA reads TGTGCCAGTACCACGAATTTCAGGGGCGATGAGCAGTTCTTC.

The chain recombines TRBV9 with TRBJ2-3; D may be TRBD2 (6 bases). Looked up from germline, CDR1 is SGDLS and CDR2 is YYNGEE. The CDR3 sequence is 15 residues long. Deletions cut 0 bases from V and 3 bases from J, with 11 bases between. Here the CDR3 DNA reads TGTGCCAGCAGCGTAGTGCGGGGACGGACAGATACGCAGTATTTT. Protein product: CASSVVRGRTDTQYF. The full variable domain, with the rest looked up from reference TRBV9 and TRBJ2-3, is DSGVTQTPKHLITATGQRVTLRCSPRSGDLSVYWYQQSLDQGLQFLIQYYNGEERAKGNILERFSAQQFPDLHSELNLSSLELGDSALYFCASSVVRGRTDTQYFGPGTRLTVL.

The chain carries TRBV28 and TRBJ2-6; a weak D match, TRBD1 (5 bases). V was trimmed by 4 bases and J by 0 bases, leaving 10 bases between them. The CDR3 is 16 residues long. Germline V CDR1 and CDR2: MDHEN, SYDVKM. The CDR3 bases are TGTGCCAGCAGTTCGAGGACAAACTCTGGGGCCAACGTCCTGACTTTC. Protein: CASSSRTNSGANVLTF.

This chain uses TRBV30 with TRBJ2-5; TRBD1 aligns across 10 bases. The J call may be in error: the DNA end matches TRBJ2-7 better. The germline gives CDR1 GTSNPN, CDR2 SVGIG (reference sequence). The CDR3 length is 14 residues. CDR3 amino acids: CAWSAGTGAYEQYF. Here the CDR3 DNA reads TGTGCCTGGAGTGCCGGGACAGGGGCATACGAGCAGTACTTC.